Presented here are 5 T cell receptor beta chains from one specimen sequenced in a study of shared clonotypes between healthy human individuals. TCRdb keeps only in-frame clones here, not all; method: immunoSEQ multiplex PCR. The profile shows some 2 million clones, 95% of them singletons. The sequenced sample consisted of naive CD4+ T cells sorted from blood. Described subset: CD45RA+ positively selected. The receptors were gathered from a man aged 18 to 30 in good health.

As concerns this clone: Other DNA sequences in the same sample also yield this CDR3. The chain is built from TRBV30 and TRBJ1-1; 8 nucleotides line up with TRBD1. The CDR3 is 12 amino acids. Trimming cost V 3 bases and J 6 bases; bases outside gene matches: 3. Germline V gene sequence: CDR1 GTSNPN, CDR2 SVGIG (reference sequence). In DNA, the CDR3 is TGTGCCTGGAGAGGACAGGGCGCTGAAGCTTTCTTT. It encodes CAWRGQGAEAFF.

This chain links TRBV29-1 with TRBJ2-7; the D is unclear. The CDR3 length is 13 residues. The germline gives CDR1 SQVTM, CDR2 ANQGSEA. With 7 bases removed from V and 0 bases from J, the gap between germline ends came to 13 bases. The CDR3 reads CSARAPTSYEQYF. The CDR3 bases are TGCAGCGCCCGGGCCCCTACCTCCTACGAGCAGTACTTC.

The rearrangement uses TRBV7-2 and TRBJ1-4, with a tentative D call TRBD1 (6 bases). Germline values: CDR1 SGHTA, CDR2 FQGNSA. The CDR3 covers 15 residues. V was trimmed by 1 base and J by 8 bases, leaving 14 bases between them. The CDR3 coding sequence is TGTGCCAGCAGCTTAGTAGGGGGAGATCGGGAAAAACTGTTTTTT. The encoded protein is CASSLVGGDREKLFF.

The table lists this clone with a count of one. The CDR3 sequence: CASSFVGTGNTGELFF. Written as DNA, the CDR3 is TGTGCCAGCAGCTTTGTTGGGACAGGGAACACCGGGGAGCTGTTTTTT. This chain uses TRBV5-6 with TRBJ2-2; TRBD1 agrees at 8 bases. Per the germline V gene, CDR1 is SGHDT and CDR2 is YYEEEE. Trimming removed 2 bases from V and 1 base from J; junction bases left unmatched: 4. The length of the CDR3 is 16 residues.

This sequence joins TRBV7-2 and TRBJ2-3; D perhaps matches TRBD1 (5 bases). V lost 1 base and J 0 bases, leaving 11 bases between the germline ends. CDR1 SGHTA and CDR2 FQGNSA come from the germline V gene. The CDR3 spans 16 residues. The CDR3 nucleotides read TGTGCCAGCAGCTTAGTGGGGCGTCTAAGCACAGATACGCAGTATTTT. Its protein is CASSLVGRLSTDTQYF.